One and the same sample provided the 15 T cell receptor beta chains below, sequenced in a study of identical twins. TCRdb reprocessed the 5' RACE reads with MiXCR, giving one entry per CDR3 protein. Of some 690,000 distinct CDR3 sequences in the sample, 21% were seen once. The sample was also reused in another study, on T cells expressing NK-cell markers.

Material for sequencing was PBMCs. Source of these receptors: a woman in her late teens or twenties in good health.

The rearrangement links TRBV3-1 to TRBJ2-5, with a tentative D call TRBD1 (6 bases). CDR3 length: 15 residues. V lost 3 bases and J 5 bases, leaving 16 bases between the germline ends. The germline V gene has CDR1 LGHDT and CDR2 YNNKEL (reference sequence). CDR3 amino acids: CASSHGGRGTETQYF. The CDR3, as DNA: TGTGCCAGCAGCCATGGCGGCAGGGGTACGGAGACCCAGTACTTC.

This clonotype has just a few counts. The V and J genes are TRBV5-1 and TRBJ2-5; D assignment may be TRBD1 or TRBD2 (5 bases each). This CDR3 has 15 residues. V lost 7 bases to trimming and J lost 2 bases, with 18 bases between them. From germline, CDR1 is SGHRS and CDR2 YFSETQ. In DNA form, the CDR3 reads TGCGCCAGCGCGCCGGGGACGCAAAGACAAGAGACCCAGTACTTC. Its translation is CASAPGTQRQETQYF.

The chain links TRBV12-3 or TRBV12-4 to TRBJ2-1; 11 positions match TRBD2. This CDR3 has 16 residues. Trimming took 3 bases from V and 4 from J; bases not matched to a gene: 5. The CDR3 DNA follows: TGTGCCAGCAGTTTCCTTAGCGGGGGGGCGTACAATGAGCAGTTCTTC. Protein sequence: CASSFLSGGAYNEQFF.

This clonotype has just a few counts. This chain uses TRBV11-2 with TRBJ2-1; perhaps TRBD1 as D (6 bases). This CDR3 has 16 residues. The V and J ends lost 4 bases and 1 base respectively, with 14 bases between them. The germline gives CDR1 SGHAT, CDR2 FQNNGV. CDR3 nucleotides: TGTGCCAGCAGCTCCTGGGGGCTTCCTTCCTACAATGAGCAGTTCTTC. Amino acid sequence: CASSSWGLPSYNEQFF.

The J gene is TRBJ1-3, the V gene TRBV7-9; D not certain. Germline CDR1 and CDR2: SEHNR and FQNEAQ (reference sequence). V shed 7 bases and J shed 7 bases, with 8 bases lying between them. The CDR3 length is 11 residues. The CDR3 DNA reads as TGTGCCAGCACCAAGGGTAACACCATATATTTT. Protein product: CASTKGNTIYF.

The chain combines TRBV3-1 with TRBJ2-5; weak D call: TRBD2 (8 bases). Germline V CDR1 and CDR2: LGHDT, YNNKEL (reference sequence). The CDR3 has 16 residues. Trimming stripped 2 bases from V and 5 bases from J, with 18 bases between. CDR3 in amino acids: CASSQFLGLGGETQYF. In DNA, the CDR3 is TGTGCCAGCAGCCAATTCCTGGGACTAGGGGGCGAGACCCAGTACTTC.

This clonotype was found a few times. CDR3 residues: CASSLHRVWSDTQYF. CDR3 bases: TGTGCCAGCAGCTTGCACAGGGTATGGTCAGATACGCAGTATTTT. The gene calls are TRBV5-6 and TRBJ2-3; D may be TRBD1 (6 bases). CDR3 length: 15 amino acids. Germline V lookup: CDR1 SGHDT, CDR2 YYEEEE. Trimming removed 1 base from V and 4 bases from J, with 13 bases in between.

This clonotype was seen at least ten times. The chain links TRBV20-1 to TRBJ2-3; 13 bases are a match to TRBD2. This CDR3 has 15 amino acids. V shed 6 bases and J 6 bases; nucleotides not matched to a gene: 9. Germline V CDR1 and CDR2: DFQATT, SNEGSKA (reference sequence). The CDR3, as DNA: TGCAGTGCCACACCGGGGACTAGCGGGGCTGATACGCAGTATTTT. Protein sequence: CSATPGTSGADTQYF.

A few counts support this clonotype. The V and J genes are TRBV18 and TRBJ1-6; D possibly corresponds to TRBD1 (5 bases). The CDR3 contains 14 residues. Trimming took 4 bases from V and 9 from J, leaving 13 bases between them. Germline V gene data show CDR1 as KGHSH and CDR2 as LQKENI. The CDR3 sequence is CASSQGVVISPLHF. The CDR3 DNA is TGTGCCAGCTCACAAGGGGTAGTAATTTCACCCCTCCACTTT.

The chain recombines TRBV12-3 or TRBV12-4 with TRBJ2-5; possible D gene TRBD1, 6 bases. V lost 2 bases to trimming and J lost 4 bases, with 11 bases between them. The CDR3 is 14 amino acids. The CDR3 DNA follows: TGTGCCAGCAGTTTATGGGCAGGGGTAGAGACCCAGTACTTC. Its protein product is CASSLWAGVETQYF.

A few counts support this clonotype. CDR3 sequence reads: CASSLEPGREQYF. CDR3 DNA: TGTGCCAGCAGCTTGGAGCCGGGGCGCGAGCAGTACTTC. The genes are TRBV5-8 and TRBJ2-7, with D perhaps being TRBD1 or TRBD2 (5 bases each). Germline lookup yields CDR1 SGHTS and CDR2 YDEGEE. This CDR3 spans 13 amino acids. Trimming took off 0 bases at V and 6 bases at J, with 10 bases between the two ends.

In this sample, this clonotype turned up a few times. The rearrangement joins TRBV14 to TRBJ1-2, with a weak D call TRBD1 (5 bases). The CDR3 runs to 12 residues. CDR1 and CDR2 from the germline V gene are SGHDN and FVKESK. V was pared by 6 bases and J by 8 bases, with 13 bases between. The DNA of the CDR3 is TGTGCCAGCAGTTGGGGCGGGGTCGGCTACACCTTC. Its protein product is CASSWGGVGYTF.

This sequence joins TRBV11-2 and TRBJ2-7; 7 bases are a match to TRBD2. The CDR3 runs to 20 residues. Germline assignment: CDR1 SGHAT and CDR2 FQNNGV. Trimming took 6 bases from V and 2 from J; bases not matched to a gene: 25. CDR3 region: CASSLGGLAEYSFLAYEQYF. CDR3 bases: TGTGCCAGCAGTTTGGGGGGTCTAGCGGAGTATAGCTTTTTAGCCTACGAGCAGTACTTC.

This chain uses TRBV12-3 or TRBV12-4 with TRBJ2-7; D is possibly TRBD2 (6 bases). Trimming cost V 1 base and J 4 bases, with 17 bases left between them. CDR3 length: 16 residues. CDR3 sequence reads: CASSLGTRDFLYEQYF. In nucleotides, the CDR3 is TGTGCCAGCAGTTTAGGTACCCGGGACTTCTTATACGAGCAGTACTTC.

A few counts support this clonotype. The V call is TRBV12-3 or TRBV12-4, the J call TRBJ2-1; the D is unclear. The V gene lost 2 bases and the J gene lost 12 bases, with 8 bases spanning the gap. The CDR3 totals 11 residues. CDR3 coding DNA: TGTGCCAGCAGTTTAATGGCAGGGCAGTTCTTC. Translating gives CASSLMAGQFF.